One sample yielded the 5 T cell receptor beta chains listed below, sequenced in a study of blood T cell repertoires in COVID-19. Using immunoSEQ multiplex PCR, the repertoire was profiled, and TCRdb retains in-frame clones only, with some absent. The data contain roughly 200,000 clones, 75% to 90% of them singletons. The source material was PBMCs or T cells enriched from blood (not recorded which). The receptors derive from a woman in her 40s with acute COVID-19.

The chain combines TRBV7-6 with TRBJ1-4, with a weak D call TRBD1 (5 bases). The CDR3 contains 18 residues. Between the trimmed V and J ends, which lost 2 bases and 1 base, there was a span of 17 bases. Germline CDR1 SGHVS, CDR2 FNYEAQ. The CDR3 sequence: CASSLSGQGYQTNEKLFF. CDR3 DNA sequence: TGTGCCAGCAGCTTATCAGGGCAGGGATACCAAACTAATGAAAAACTGTTTTTT.

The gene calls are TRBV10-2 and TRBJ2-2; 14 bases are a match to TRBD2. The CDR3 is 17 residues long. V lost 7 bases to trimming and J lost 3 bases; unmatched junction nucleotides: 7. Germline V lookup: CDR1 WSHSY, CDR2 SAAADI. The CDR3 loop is CASKRLAGGPDTGELFF. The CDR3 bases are TGCGCCAGCAAAAGACTAGCGGGAGGGCCTGACACCGGGGAGCTGTTTTTT.

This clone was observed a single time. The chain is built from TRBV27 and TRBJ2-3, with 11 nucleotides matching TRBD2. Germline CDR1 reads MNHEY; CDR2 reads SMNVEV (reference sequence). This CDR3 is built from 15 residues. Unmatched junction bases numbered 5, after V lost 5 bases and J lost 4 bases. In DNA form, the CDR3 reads TGTGCCAGCAGTCCAGGGACTAGCGGTGCAGATACGCAGTATTTT. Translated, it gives CASSPGTSGADTQYF.

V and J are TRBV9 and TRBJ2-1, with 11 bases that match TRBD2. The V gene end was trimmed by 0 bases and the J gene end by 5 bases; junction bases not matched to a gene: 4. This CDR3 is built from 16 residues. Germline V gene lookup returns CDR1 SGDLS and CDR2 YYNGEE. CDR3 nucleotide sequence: TGTGCCAGCAGCGTAGTAGCGGGGGGGTCTCACAATGAGCAGTTCTTC. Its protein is CASSVVAGGSHNEQFF.

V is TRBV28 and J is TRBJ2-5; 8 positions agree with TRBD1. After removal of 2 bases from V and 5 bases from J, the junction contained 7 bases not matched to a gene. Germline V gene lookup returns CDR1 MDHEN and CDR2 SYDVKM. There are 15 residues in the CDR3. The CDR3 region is CASSLRQGAWETQYF. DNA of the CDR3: TGTGCCAGCAGTTTAAGGCAGGGGGCTTGGGAGACCCAGTACTTC.